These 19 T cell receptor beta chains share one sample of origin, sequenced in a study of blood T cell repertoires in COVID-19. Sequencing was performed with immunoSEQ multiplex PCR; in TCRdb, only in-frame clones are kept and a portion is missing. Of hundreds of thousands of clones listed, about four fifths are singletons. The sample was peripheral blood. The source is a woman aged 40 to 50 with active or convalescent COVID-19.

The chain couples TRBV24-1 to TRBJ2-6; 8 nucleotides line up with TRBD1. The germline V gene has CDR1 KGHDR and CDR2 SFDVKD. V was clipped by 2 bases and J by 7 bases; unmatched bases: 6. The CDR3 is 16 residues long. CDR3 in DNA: TGTGCCACCAGTGATTCCTGGACAGGGCAAGCCAACGTCCTGACTTTC. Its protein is CATSDSWTGQANVLTF.

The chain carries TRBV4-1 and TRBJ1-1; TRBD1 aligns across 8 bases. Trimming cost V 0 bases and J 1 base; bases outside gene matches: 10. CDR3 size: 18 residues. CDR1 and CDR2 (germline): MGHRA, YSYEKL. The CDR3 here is CASSQEEGLTGENTEAFF. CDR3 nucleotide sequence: TGCGCCAGCAGCCAAGAGGAAGGGTTGACAGGGGAGAACACTGAAGCTTTCTTT.

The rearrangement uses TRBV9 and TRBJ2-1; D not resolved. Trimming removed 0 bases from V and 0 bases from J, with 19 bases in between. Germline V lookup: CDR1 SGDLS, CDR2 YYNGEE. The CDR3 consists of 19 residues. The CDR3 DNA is TGTGCCAGCAGCGTAGTTCTTCACAAAATACCTAGCTCCTACAATGAGCAGTTCTTC. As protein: CASSVVLHKIPSSYNEQFF. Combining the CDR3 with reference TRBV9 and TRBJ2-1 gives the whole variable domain DSGVTQTPKHLITATGQRVTLRCSPRSGDLSVYWYQQSLDQGLQFLIQYYNGEERAKGNILERFSAQQFPDLHSELNLSSLELGDSALYFCASSVVLHKIPSSYNEQFFGPGTRLTVL.

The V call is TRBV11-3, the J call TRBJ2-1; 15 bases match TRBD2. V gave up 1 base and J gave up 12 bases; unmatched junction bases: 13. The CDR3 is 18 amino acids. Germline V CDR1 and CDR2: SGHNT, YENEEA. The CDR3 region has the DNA TGTGCCAGCAGCTTAGGTCGCTGGACTAGCGGGGGGGCTGAATTGCAGTTCTTC. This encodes CASSLGRWTSGGAELQFF.

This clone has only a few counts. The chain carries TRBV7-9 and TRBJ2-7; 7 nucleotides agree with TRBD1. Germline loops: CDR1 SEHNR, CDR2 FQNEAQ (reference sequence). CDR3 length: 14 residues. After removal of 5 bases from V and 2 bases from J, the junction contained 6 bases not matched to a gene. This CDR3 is CASSKSGTAYEQYF. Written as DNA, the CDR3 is TGTGCCAGCAGCAAATCCGGGACAGCCTACGAGCAGTACTTC. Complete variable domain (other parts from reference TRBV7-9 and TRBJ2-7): DTGVSQNPRHKITKRGQNVTFRCDPISEHNRLYWYRQTLGQGPEFLTYFQNEAQLEKSRLLSDRFSAERPKGSFSTLEIQRTEQGDSAMYLCASSKSGTAYEQYFGPGTRLTVT.

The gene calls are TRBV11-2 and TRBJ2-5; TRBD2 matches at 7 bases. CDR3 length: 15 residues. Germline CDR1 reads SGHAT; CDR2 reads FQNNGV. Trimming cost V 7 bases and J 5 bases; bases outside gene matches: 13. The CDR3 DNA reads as TGTGCCAGCAACGGGCTTTTGGCGGGGGAGGAGACCCAGTACTTC. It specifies CASNGLLAGEETQYF. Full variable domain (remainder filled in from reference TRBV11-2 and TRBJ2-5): EAGVAQSPRYKIIEKRQSVAFWCNPISGHATLYWYQQILGQGPKLLIQFQNNGVVDDSQLPKDRFSAERLKGVDSTLKIQPAKLEDSAVYLCASNGLLAGEETQYFGPGTRLLVL.

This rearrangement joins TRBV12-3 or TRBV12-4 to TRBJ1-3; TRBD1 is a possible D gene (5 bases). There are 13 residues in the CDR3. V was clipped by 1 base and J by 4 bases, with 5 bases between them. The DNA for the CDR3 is TGTGCCAGCAGTTTAGGACAGGGAAACACCATATATTTT. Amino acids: CASSLGQGNTIYF.

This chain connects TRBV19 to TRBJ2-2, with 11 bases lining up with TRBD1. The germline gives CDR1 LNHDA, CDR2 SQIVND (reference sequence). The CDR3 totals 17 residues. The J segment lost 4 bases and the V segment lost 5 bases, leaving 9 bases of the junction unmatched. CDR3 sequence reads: CASSAPPGQGGTGELFF. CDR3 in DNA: TGTGCCAGTAGTGCTCCTCCGGGACAGGGGGGCACCGGGGAGCTGTTTTTT.

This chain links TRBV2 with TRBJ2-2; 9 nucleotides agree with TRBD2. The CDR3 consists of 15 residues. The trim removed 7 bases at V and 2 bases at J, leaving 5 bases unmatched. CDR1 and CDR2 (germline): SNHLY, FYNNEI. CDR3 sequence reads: CASITTSGNTGELFF. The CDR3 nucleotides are TGTGCCAGCATTACGACTAGCGGTAACACCGGGGAGCTGTTTTTT. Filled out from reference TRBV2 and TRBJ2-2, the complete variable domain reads EPEVTQTPSHQVTQMGQEVILRCVPISNHLYFYWYRQILGQKVEFLVSFYNNEISEKSEIFDDQFSVERPDGSNFTLKIRSTKLEDSAMYFCASITTSGNTGELFFGEGSRLTVL.

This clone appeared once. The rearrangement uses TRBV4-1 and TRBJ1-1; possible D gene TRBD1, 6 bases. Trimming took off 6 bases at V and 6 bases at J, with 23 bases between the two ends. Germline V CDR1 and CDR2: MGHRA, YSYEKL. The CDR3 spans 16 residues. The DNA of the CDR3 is TGCGCCAGCAGAATCGCAACATCACAGGGAGGGGCTGAAGCTTTCTTT. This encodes CASRIATSQGGAEAFF.

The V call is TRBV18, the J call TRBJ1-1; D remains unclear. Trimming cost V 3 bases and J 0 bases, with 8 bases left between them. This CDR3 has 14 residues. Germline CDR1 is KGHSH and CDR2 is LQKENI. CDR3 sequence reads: CASSPDYVNTEAFF. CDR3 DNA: TGTGCCAGCTCACCCGACTACGTGAACACTGAAGCTTTCTTT.

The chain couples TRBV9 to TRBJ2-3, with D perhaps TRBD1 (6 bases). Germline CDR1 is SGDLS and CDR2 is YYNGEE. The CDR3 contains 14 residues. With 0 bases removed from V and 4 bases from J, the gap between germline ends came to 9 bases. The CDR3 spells CASSVEQGADTQYF. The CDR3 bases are TGTGCCAGCAGCGTAGAACAGGGTGCAGATACGCAGTATTTT.

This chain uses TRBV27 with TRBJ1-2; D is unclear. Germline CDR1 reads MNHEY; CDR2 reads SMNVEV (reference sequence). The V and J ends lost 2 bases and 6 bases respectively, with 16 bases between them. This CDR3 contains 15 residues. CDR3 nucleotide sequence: TGTGCCAGCAGTTTACGTTGGGCTCAGTGGAATGGCTACACCTTC. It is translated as CASSLRWAQWNGYTF.

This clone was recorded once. The CDR3 loop is CASSFSAGAPGGQYF. The CDR3, as DNA: TGTGCCAGCAGCTTCTCGGCGGGAGCTCCGGGCGGGCAGTACTTC. The V and J genes are TRBV7-2 and TRBJ2-7; 7 positions match TRBD2. V trimming: 3 bases; J trimming: 9 bases; junction bases outside the gene matches: 14. The CDR3 runs to 15 residues. Germline V CDR1 and CDR2: SGHTA, FQGNSA.

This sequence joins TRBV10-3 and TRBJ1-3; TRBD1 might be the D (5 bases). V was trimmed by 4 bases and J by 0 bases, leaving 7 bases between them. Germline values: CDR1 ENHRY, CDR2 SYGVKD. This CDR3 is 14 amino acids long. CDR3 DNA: TGTGCCATCAGTGCCAGGGTCTCTGGAAACACCATATATTTT. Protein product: CAISARVSGNTIYF.

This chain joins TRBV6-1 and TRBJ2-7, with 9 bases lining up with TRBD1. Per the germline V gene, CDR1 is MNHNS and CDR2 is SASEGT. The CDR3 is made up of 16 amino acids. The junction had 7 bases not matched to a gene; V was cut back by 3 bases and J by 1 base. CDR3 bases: TGTGCCAGCAGTGACGTGGGGGACAGGGCGTCCTACGAGCAGTACTTC. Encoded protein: CASSDVGDRASYEQYF.

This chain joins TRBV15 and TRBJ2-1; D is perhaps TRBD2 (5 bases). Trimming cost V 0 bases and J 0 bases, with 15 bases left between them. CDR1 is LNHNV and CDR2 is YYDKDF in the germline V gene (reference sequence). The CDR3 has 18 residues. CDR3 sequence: CATSREGLLVLSYNEQFF. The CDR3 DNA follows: TGTGCCACCAGCAGAGAAGGGCTACTAGTTCTCTCCTACAATGAGCAGTTCTTC.

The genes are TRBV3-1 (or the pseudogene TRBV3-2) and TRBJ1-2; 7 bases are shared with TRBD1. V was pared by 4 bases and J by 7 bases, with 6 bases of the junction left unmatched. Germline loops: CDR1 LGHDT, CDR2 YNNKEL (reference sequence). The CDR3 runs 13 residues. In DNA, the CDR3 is TGTGCCAGCAGCCTAACAGGGGCTTGTGGCTACACCTTC. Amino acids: CASSLTGACGYTF.

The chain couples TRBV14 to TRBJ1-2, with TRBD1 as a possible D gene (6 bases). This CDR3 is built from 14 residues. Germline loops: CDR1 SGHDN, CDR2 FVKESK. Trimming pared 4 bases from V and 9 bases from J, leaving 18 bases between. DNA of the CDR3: TGTGCCAGCAGCCCGGACAGCTACCTGATGCGCTACACCTTC. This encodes CASSPDSYLMRYTF.